The rows below give T cell receptor beta chains drawn from one sample of a study of regulatory T cells in long-lasting Graves disease. Using its own MiXCR run on the multiplex PCR reads, TCRdb lists one record per CDR3 protein. Among some 420,000 distinct CDR3 sequences listed, 22% were seen once. The sequencing here drew on peripheral blood mononuclear cells (PBMCs), taken when the disease was refractory, from a patient treated with antithyroid drugs. All receptors come from a female donor with Graves disease. Each CDR3 is given with its conserved first and last residue. Each record gives: J gene, D gene, V gene, clone size, CDR3 protein, CDR3 DNA. The D gene is left open where the match is weak. Size tells how often a clone was seen (once, few, many) or the class of an expanded clone, and some rows leave it out.

TRBJ1-2 NA TRBV10-3 few CAISAAGQYGYTF TGTGCCATCAGTGCCGCAGGCCAGTATGGCTACACCTTC
TRBJ1-1 NA TRBV3-1 NA CASSQVEAANTEAFF TGTGCCAGCAGCCAAGTGGAGGCAGCGAACACTGAAGCTTTCTTT
TRBJ1-5 NA TRBV27 few CASSFRGIQPQHF TGTGCCAGCAGTTTCCGAGGGATTCAGCCCCAGCATTTT
TRBJ1-5 NA TRBV10-3 many CATDPGRGGQPQHF TGTGCCACCGATCCTGGGAGAGGGGGTCAGCCCCAGCATTTT
TRBJ2-4 TRBD1 TRBV19 few CASSASKDRGNQYF TGTGCCAGTAGTGCTTCAAAGGACAGGGGGAATCAGTACTTC
TRBJ2-6 NA TRBV7-2 NA CASSSQGPLLSGANVLTF TGTGCCAGCAGCTCTCAGGGGCCCCTTCTCTCTGGGGCCAACGTCCTGACTTTC
TRBJ2-5 NA TRBV2 many CASSENLQETQYF TGTGCCAGCAGTGAAAATTTGCAAGAGACCCAGTACTTC
TRBJ2-2 TRBD1 TRBV5-1 few CASSLEGQGNTGELFF TGCGCCAGCAGCTTGGAGGGACAGGGAAACACCGGGGAGCTGTTTTTT
TRBJ1-2 NA TRBV19 NA CASLTEGYGYTF TGTGCCAGTCTAACGGAGGGTTATGGCTACACCTTC
TRBJ1-1 TRBD1 TRBV27 many CASKLTGASSTEAFF TGTGCCAGCAAATTAACAGGGGCAAGTAGCACTGAAGCTTTCTTT
TRBJ1-1 NA TRBV19 few CASSIVPGPMMNTEAFF TGTGCCAGTAGTATAGTACCCGGACCGATGATGAACACTGAAGCTTTCTTT
TRBJ1-6 NA TRBV20-1 many CSAQDVQTGSPLHF TGCAGTGCTCAAGACGTACAAACTGGTTCACCCCTCCACTTT
TRBJ1-3 NA TRBV28 many CASSWSGEDPGNTIYF TGTGCCAGCAGTTGGAGTGGTGAAGACCCTGGAAACACCATATATTTT
TRBJ1-2 NA TRBV12-3/TRBV12-4 many CASTLRDNYGYTF TGTGCCAGCACCTTAAGGGACAACTATGGCTACACCTTC
TRBJ2-1 TRBD2 TRBV28 many CASRKLAGDNEQFF TGTGCCAGCAGAAAACTAGCGGGGGACAATGAGCAGTTCTTC
TRBJ2-5 TRBD2 TRBV30 NA CAWTTGTSGQETQYF TGTGCCTGGACCACCGGGACTAGCGGACAAGAGACCCAGTACTTC
TRBJ2-7 NA TRBV20-1 many CSASESYYEQYF TGCAGTGCTAGTGAGTCCTACTACGAGCAGTACTTC
TRBJ2-7 NA TRBV30 many CAWLDKSYEQYF TGTGCCTGGTTGGACAAGAGCTACGAGCAGTACTTC
TRBJ1-1 NA TRBV6-1 few CASSELRNTEAFF TGTGCCAGCAGTGAACTAAGGAACACTGAAGCTTTCTTT
TRBJ1-5 NA TRBV28 NA CASSPGGRAQPQHF TGTGCCAGCAGCCCTGGGGGCAGGGCTCAGCCCCAGCATTTT
TRBJ2-7 NA TRBV7-2 many CASSPTGGMGSYEQYF TGTGCCAGCAGCCCCACTGGCGGGATGGGTTCCTACGAGCAGTACTTC
TRBJ1-4 NA TRBV5-8 few CASSSVFVNEKLFF TGTGCCAGCAGCTCGGTATTCGTCAATGAAAAACTGTTTTTT
TRBJ1-4 NA TRBV12-3/TRBV12-4 NA CASRPDSATNEKLFF TGTGCCAGCAGGCCCGACAGTGCAACTAATGAAAAACTGTTTTTT
TRBJ1-2 NA TRBV20-1 many CSARGRRGDYGYTF TGCAGTGCTAGAGGAAGGAGGGGGGACTATGGCTACACCTTC
TRBJ1-4 NA TRBV6-2/TRBV6-3 few CASSESKLTTNEKLFF TGTGCCAGCAGTGAATCTAAGTTGACAACTAATGAAAAACTGTTTTTT
TRBJ2-2 NA TRBV7-2 many CASSLLQGPGGGELFF TGTGCCAGCAGCTTACTACAGGGACCTGGGGGCGGGGAGCTGTTTTTT
TRBJ1-5 TRBD1 TRBV7-9 once CASSPEGRGSNQPQHF TGTGCCAGCAGCCCAGAGGGCAGGGGGAGCAATCAGCCCCAGCATTTT
TRBJ1-1 NA TRBV6-1 NA CASSPVSGEGAYTEAFF TGTGCCAGCAGTCCGGTTTCGGGGGAAGGGGCTTACACTGAAGCTTTCTTT
TRBJ2-2 TRBD1 TRBV12-3/TRBV12-4 many CASSRTGPTGELFF TGTGCCAGCAGTCGGACAGGGCCAACCGGGGAGCTGTTTTTT
TRBJ1-3 TRBD1 TRBV6-1 few CASGRYRGSGNTIYF TGTGCCAGCGGACGCTACAGGGGGAGTGGAAACACCATATATTTT
TRBJ1-3 NA TRBV19 NA CASSIAALSGNTIYF TGTGCCAGTAGTATTGCAGCGCTCTCTGGAAACACCATATATTTT
TRBJ1-1 TRBD1 TRBV7-2 many CASSRDSINTEAFF TGTGCCAGCAGCCGGGACAGTATTAACACTGAAGCTTTCTTT
TRBJ1-1 TRBD1 TRBV29-1 few CSAYTGTGLNTEAFF TGCAGCGCCTACACCGGGACAGGGCTCAACACTGAAGCTTTCTTT
TRBJ1-1 NA TRBV30 NA CAWSIHPNTEAFF TGTGCCTGGAGTATACATCCGAACACTGAAGCTTTCTTT
TRBJ2-3 NA TRBV7-2 NA CASSLADRTDTQYF TGTGCCAGCAGCTTAGCCGACCGAACAGATACGCAGTATTTT
TRBJ2-7 NA TRBV20-1 NA CSAGGTAYSYEQYF TGCAGTGCTGGGGGGACAGCTTATTCCTACGAGCAGTACTTC
TRBJ2-7 NA TRBV7-3 many CASSSTAYYEQYF TGTGCCAGCAGCTCGACAGCCTACTACGAGCAGTACTTC
TRBJ2-7 TRBD1 TRBV12-3/TRBV12-4 many CASSFGGGTGSHEQYF TGTGCCAGCAGTTTTGGAGGAGGGACAGGGTCCCACGAGCAGTACTTC
TRBJ1-1 NA TRBV24-1 many CATSDSRSREAFF TGTGCCACCAGTGACTCTCGGAGCCGTGAAGCTTTCTTT
TRBJ1-1 NA TRBV9 NA CASSVGLVGRSTEAFF TGTGCCAGCAGCGTAGGACTGGTTGGTCGAAGCACTGAAGCTTTCTTT